These T cell receptor beta chains were read from a single sample in a study of cytomegalovirus exposure and HLA in healthy donors. Measured with immunoSEQ multiplex PCR; TCRdb has only the in-frame clones, and not every one. The repertoire holds some 130,000 clones, approximately 73% seen once, with over 1% in the top ten. The sample consisted of PBMCs. All receptors come from a woman aged 35 to 49 in good health and CMV-seronegative. CDR3s include the opening cysteine and the closing phenylalanine or tryptophan.

cdr3_aa j_call v_call
CASSPGTGGVPFF TRBJ1-1 TRBV5-1
CATRPTGQLRYGYTF TRBJ1-2 TRBV15
CASSLQGSNEKLFF TRBJ1-4 TRBV28
CASGIGGTDTQYF TRBJ2-3 TRBV19
CATKIQGKTEAFF TRBJ1-1 TRBV19
CASSGQGQGGKLFF TRBJ1-4 TRBV28
CASTWGGPIFNEQFF TRBJ2-1 TRBV28
CASSIVNNQPQHF TRBJ1-5 TRBV19
CASSQTGSYTDTQYF TRBJ2-3 TRBV6-5
CASSLYGGTARNQPQHF TRBJ1-5 TRBV7-8
CASSYTGAGTSEKLFF TRBJ1-4 TRBV7-9
CARSLGQEYNEQFF TRBJ2-1 TRBV5-3
CASSLSQPGRPNTEAFF TRBJ1-1 TRBV5-1
CASSRTGAGVYNEQFF TRBJ2-1 TRBV7-8
CASRPGQRNSPLHF TRBJ1-6 TRBV6-5
CASSLGAGEYGYTF TRBJ1-2 TRBV7-9
CARIPRGRGIDEQFF TRBJ2-1 TRBV5-3
CASSGGGAWETQYF TRBJ2-5 TRBV28
CASNSRPGVNTGELFF TRBJ2-2 TRBV19
CASSGQNNSPLHF TRBJ1-6 TRBV2
CASSQGLAKNQETQYF TRBJ2-5 TRBV4-1
CASSPRTATGVVEAFF TRBJ1-1 TRBV27
CASSQEGGAVANTEAFF TRBJ1-1 TRBV4-1
CASSVAAGGGSDTQYF TRBJ2-3 TRBV9
CASTLEGTDYGYTF TRBJ1-2 TRBV5-1
CASGTTGANVLTF TRBJ2-6 TRBV6-6
CASSLGVLAGDPESTDTQYF TRBJ2-3 TRBV7-8
CASRPQGLYQETQYF TRBJ2-5 TRBV7-2
CASSLTGQNNSPLHF TRBJ1-6 TRBV28
CSVYSADTQYF TRBJ2-3 TRBV29-1
CASTLRDTNTGELFF TRBJ2-2 TRBV28
CASSLRTGFTTQYF TRBJ2-3 TRBV11-1
CASIKGTGFDEQYF - TRBV2
CASSLGGWYNEQFF TRBJ2-1 TRBV19
CASSLSGGASYNEQFF TRBJ2-1 TRBV11-3
CASSPQGVGSGYTF TRBJ1-2 TRBV27
CASSVVAGVNNEQFF TRBJ2-1 TRBV9
CASSLGSTSYF TRBJ2-7 TRBV5-5
CASSLDFTGEQFF TRBJ2-1 TRBV18
CASSHWGSPRNTEAFF TRBJ1-1 TRBV7-8
CASSVGQANTEAFF TRBJ1-1 TRBV9
CASTGQGETGANVLTF TRBJ2-6 TRBV7-8
CASSLGSTGELFF TRBJ2-2 TRBV5-1
CASSRGTNYGYTF TRBJ1-2 TRBV28
CASSYDEGLNTGELFF TRBJ2-2 TRBV6-6